This T cell receptor (beta chain) was sequenced in a study of blood T cell repertoires in COVID-19. Across the study: Acute-phase and convalescent COVID-19 samples originated in the United States, Italy and Spain. The cDNA or gDNA used as material had been derived from T cells, B-cell-depleted T cells, or PBMCs.

Per the original methods: By means of reference gene primer amplification, nucleated cell counts were estimated. Clones were read by immunoSEQ multiplex PCR, and TCRdb kept only the in-frame ones, dropping some. V, J and clone size were drawn from that table, and D and trimming were deduced from the DNA. Of 250,000 to 300,000 clones listed, roughly 85% are singletons. The CDR3 extends over 16 amino acids. Germline CDR1 and CDR2: LNHDA and SQIVND (reference sequence). The V and J ends lost 5 bases and 0 bases, in that order; junction bases with no gene match: 9. V usage is TRBV19 and J usage is TRBJ2-7; 8 bases are a match to TRBD1. Specimen: peripheral blood. The receptor was derived from a man aged 45-65 years with active or convalescent COVID-19. CDR3 loop: CASSASGTGYSYEQYF. The CDR3 DNA reads TGTGCCAGTAGTGCCTCCGGGACAGGCTACTCCTACGAGCAGTACTTC. Looking up the rest from reference TRBV19 and TRBJ2-7 gives the full variable domain: DGGITQSPKYLFRKEGQNVTLSCEQNLNHDAMYWYRQDPGQGLRLIYYSQIVNDFQKGDIAEGYSVSREKKESFPLTVTSAQKNPTAFYLCASSASGTGYSYEQYFGPGTRLTVT.